The 25 T cell receptor beta chains presented below share a single source sample, sequenced in a study of blood T cell repertoires in COVID-19. TCRdb's copy holds only in-frame clones and misses some; the assay was immunoSEQ multiplex PCR. This sample has 150,000 or so clones, with more than 75% found just once. Specimen: peripheral blood. These receptors all stem from a man at least 80 years old with acute or convalescent COVID-19.

The V call is TRBV21-1, the J call TRBJ2-4; the D call in the table, TRBD1, was not verified against the DNA. TRBV21-1 is reported as a pseudogene. There are 16 residues in the CDR3. The CDR3 is CASSKYRDKAKNIQYF. CDR3 sequence (DNA): TGTGCCAGCAGCAAATACAGGGATAAAGCCAAAAACATTCAGTACTTC.

The chain links TRBV30 to TRBJ1-3; D is undetermined. The ends were cut back, 0 bases at V and 6 bases at J, with 3 bases in the middle. Germline CDR1 GTSNPN, CDR2 SVGIG (reference sequence). CDR3 length: 11 amino acids. The CDR3 DNA is TGTGCCTGGAGTGTACAAAACACCATATATTTT. The encoded protein is CAWSVQNTIYF.

A word on this clone: The identical CDR3 is also encoded by other nucleotide sequences in the sample. The chain joins TRBV3-1 (or the pseudogene TRBV3-2) to TRBJ1-5, with a possible D match to TRBD1 (5 bases). The germline V gene has CDR1 LGHDT and CDR2 YNNKEL (reference sequence). CDR3 length: 14 residues. V lost 1 base to trimming and J lost 4 bases, with 8 bases between them. For the CDR3, the DNA is TGTGCCAGCAGCCAAGGACAGTCTAATCAGCCCCAGCATTTT. Translating gives CASSQGQSNQPQHF.

The chain has TRBV30 and TRBJ1-3, with D tentatively TRBD1 (5 bases). Looked up from germline, CDR1 is GTSNPN and CDR2 is SVGIG (reference sequence). The CDR3 totals 15 residues. V was shortened by 5 bases and J by 0 bases, with 14 bases between the two germline ends. CDR3 coding DNA: TGTGCCTGGGGATACCACAGGTACTCTGGAAACACCATATATTTT. Translating it yields CAWGYHRYSGNTIYF. Variable domain in full (rest from reference TRBV30 and TRBJ1-3): SQTIHQWPATLVQPVGSPLSLECTVEGTSNPNLYWYRQAAGRGLQLLFYSVGIGQISSEVPQNLSASRPQDRQFILSSKKLLLSDSGFYLCAWGYHRYSGNTIYFGEGSWLTVV.

J is TRBJ1-1 and V is TRBV2; 7 bases map to TRBD1. Trimming cost V 3 bases and J 5 bases; bases outside gene matches: 6. This CDR3 spans 14 amino acids. Germline V CDR1 and CDR2: SNHLY, FYNNEI. The chain's CDR3 is CASSDYRGWTEAFF. CDR3 nucleotide sequence: TGTGCCAGCAGTGACTACAGGGGATGGACTGAAGCTTTCTTT.

This chain connects TRBV7-2 to TRBJ2-1, with D possibly TRBD1 on 5 matching bases. V was trimmed by 5 bases and J by 3 bases, leaving 14 bases between them. CDR1 and CDR2 (germline): SGHTA, FQGNSA. The CDR3 spans 15 residues. CDR3 in amino acids: CASSLGGADYNEQFF. Here the CDR3 DNA reads TGTGCCAGCAGCCTGGGTGGGGCAGACTACAATGAGCAGTTCTTC.

The genes are TRBV11-3 and TRBJ2-1; D might be TRBD2 (6 bases). This CDR3 has 16 residues. The germline gives CDR1 SGHNT, CDR2 YENEEA. V lost 4 bases to trimming and J lost 6 bases, with 19 bases between them. The CDR3 region is CASSSQPPGLPNEQFF. CDR3 in DNA: TGTGCCAGCAGCTCGCAACCCCCGGGACTGCCCAATGAGCAGTTCTTC.

The V gene is TRBV10-3, the J gene TRBJ2-3, with D maybe TRBD1 (5 bases). Trimming removed 6 bases from V and 4 bases from J, with 14 bases in between. The CDR3 has 14 residues. Germline V gene sequence: CDR1 ENHRY, CDR2 SYGVKD. The DNA for the CDR3 is TGTGCCATCAGGGATTCGACAGAGGCAGATACGCAGTATTTT. Protein: CAIRDSTEADTQYF.

The chain employs TRBV19 and TRBJ2-2; 8 bases agree with TRBD2. This CDR3 is 14 amino acids long. CDR1 and CDR2 (germline): LNHDA, SQIVND (reference sequence). With 8 bases clipped from V and 2 bases from J, the junction kept 4 bases outside the gene matches. The CDR3 region is CASGGRLNTGELFF. CDR3 in DNA: TGTGCCAGTGGCGGGAGGTTAAACACCGGGGAGCTGTTTTTT.

V usage is TRBV2 and J usage is TRBJ2-3; perhaps TRBD2 as D (5 bases). V lost 2 bases, J lost 0 bases, and 6 bases lay in between. The CDR3 is 14 residues long. Germline CDR1 reads SNHLY; CDR2 reads FYNNEI. The CDR3 sequence is CASSERRSTDTQYF. CDR3 DNA sequence: TGTGCCAGCAGTGAACGGAGGAGCACAGATACGCAGTATTTT.

The chain carries TRBV6-5 and TRBJ1-2, with D possibly TRBD1 on 5 matching bases. This CDR3 region has 14 residues. Trimming left V 0 bases short and J 6 bases short, with 11 bases between. Per the germline V gene, CDR1 is MNHEY and CDR2 is SVGAGI. In DNA, the CDR3 is TGTGCCAGCAGTTACTCGGACACACCCGATGGCTACACCTTC. Amino acids: CASSYSDTPDGYTF.

This clone appeared once. The CDR3 DNA follows: TGTGCCAGCAGTTCCGGGACAGTTGCCTCACCCCTCCACTTT. Its translation: CASSSGTVASPLHF. V and J are TRBV28 and TRBJ1-6, with 7 positions matching TRBD1. The CDR3 consists of 14 residues. V lost 4 bases to trimming and J lost 10 bases; unmatched junction nucleotides: 7. Per the germline V gene, CDR1 is MDHEN and CDR2 is SYDVKM.

J is TRBJ2-1 and V is TRBV27; 9 nucleotides line up with TRBD1. The CDR3 is made up of 15 amino acids. J gave up 6 bases and V 5 bases, and 8 bases lay outside the gene matches. Germline V gene sequence: CDR1 MNHEY, CDR2 SMNVEV (reference sequence). The CDR3 spells CASSPGQGFVNEQFF. CDR3 sequence (DNA): TGTGCCAGCAGTCCCGGACAGGGGTTTGTCAATGAGCAGTTCTTC.

The chain links TRBV9 to TRBJ2-1, with 8 bases aligning to TRBD1. This CDR3 region has 16 residues. Germline V CDR1 and CDR2: SGDLS, YYNGEE. V was pared by 4 bases and J by 5 bases, with 11 bases of the junction left unmatched. This CDR3 reads CASSPRQGTPNNEQFF. The CDR3 DNA is TGTGCCAGCAGCCCCAGACAGGGGACGCCGAACAATGAGCAGTTCTTC.

The chain has TRBV20-1 and TRBJ2-3, with D maybe TRBD1 (5 bases). Deletions cut 6 bases from V and 6 bases from J, with 10 bases between. This CDR3 has 11 amino acids. Per the germline V gene, CDR1 is DFQATT and CDR2 is SNEGSKA (reference sequence). This CDR3 reads CSAFTGDTQYF. The CDR3, as DNA: TGCAGTGCATTCACAGGTGATACGCAGTATTTT.

The chain couples TRBV5-1 to TRBJ1-2; no reliable D call. Germline V gene data show CDR1 as SGHRS and CDR2 as YFSETQ. The CDR3 extends over 12 amino acids. Between the trimmed V and J ends, which lost 0 bases and 8 bases, there was a span of 8 bases. The CDR3: CASSLDPGGYTF. The DNA of the CDR3 is TGCGCCAGCAGCTTGGATCCAGGCGGCTACACCTTC.

The V gene is TRBV29-1, the J gene TRBJ2-7; TRBD2 aligns across 16 bases. The CDR3 loop spans 15 amino acids. Per the germline V gene, CDR1 is SQVTM and CDR2 is ANQGSEA. V dropped 3 bases and J dropped 2; count of bases not matched to a gene: 1. CDR3 nucleotides: TGCAGCGTTGAGGGACTAGCGGGAGGGACCTACGAGCAGTACTTC. This gives the protein CSVEGLAGGTYEQYF.

This clone was seen a single time. The chain employs TRBV4-1 and TRBJ1-4; weak D call: TRBD1 (5 bases). Germline CDR1 reads MGHRA; CDR2 reads YSYEKL. Trimming pared 5 bases from V and 3 bases from J, leaving 16 bases between. CDR3 size: 16 residues. CDR3 sequence (DNA): TGCGCCAGCAGCACGACCCGGGGGGGGGCTAATGAAAAACTGTTTTTT. It yields the protein CASSTTRGGANEKLFF.

This clone showed up just a few times. This rearrangement joins TRBV7-8 to TRBJ2-2, with a tentative D call TRBD1 (6 bases). The CDR3 has 15 residues. V lost 4 bases, J lost 6 bases, and 15 bases lay in between. Germline V CDR1 and CDR2: SGHVS, FQNEAQ. DNA of the CDR3: TGTGCCAGCAGCTGGTACAGGGATTTGGCCGGGGAGCTGTTTTTT. Encoded protein: CASSWYRDLAGELFF.

V usage is TRBV19 and J usage is TRBJ2-7; 14 bases are shared with TRBD2. Germline lookup yields CDR1 LNHDA and CDR2 SQIVND (reference sequence). Trimming at V came to 5 bases and at J to 5 bases, leaving 14 bases not matched to a gene. The CDR3 is 18 amino acids. In DNA form, the CDR3 reads TGTGCCAGTAGTTTCACCGGGACTAGCGGGGGAATTCGCCACGAGCAGTACTTC. Protein product: CASSFTGTSGGIRHEQYF.

The genes are TRBV5-4 and TRBJ1-1; D possibly corresponds to TRBD1 (5 bases). Trimming stripped 4 bases from V and 2 bases from J, with 9 bases between. The CDR3 spans 13 residues. The germline gives CDR1 SGHNT, CDR2 YYREEE (reference sequence). The CDR3 region has the DNA TGTGCCAGCAGCCGGGGGGAAAACACTGAAGCTTTCTTT. It codes for CASSRGENTEAFF. Full variable domain (missing parts from reference TRBV5-4 and TRBJ1-1): ETGVTQSPTHLIKTRGQQVTLRCSSQSGHNTVSWYQQALGQGPQFIFQYYREEENGRGNFPPRFSGLQFPNYSSELNVNALELDDSALYLCASSRGENTEAFFGQGTRLTVV.

A few counts support this clone. The CDR3 reads CASSALGVRDTEAFF. The CDR3 nucleotides are TGTGCCAGCAGCGCATTGGGAGTACGGGACACTGAAGCTTTCTTT. The chain joins TRBV9 to TRBJ1-1; D is unclear. The CDR3 contains 15 residues. Germline lookup yields CDR1 SGDLS and CDR2 YYNGEE. Trimming took 3 bases from V and 3 from J, leaving 15 bases between them.

This rearrangement joins TRBV30 to TRBJ1-5; the match to TRBD1 covers 8 bases. The germline gives CDR1 GTSNPN, CDR2 SVGIG (reference sequence). Trimming took 5 bases from V and 1 from J; bases not matched to a gene: 4. This CDR3 contains 14 residues. The CDR3 DNA sequence: TGTGCCTGGCGACAGGGGTTAAGCAATCAGCCCCAGCATTTT. Translating it yields CAWRQGLSNQPQHF. The full variable domain, its missing parts supplied by reference TRBV30 and TRBJ1-5, is SQTIHQWPATLVQPVGSPLSLECTVEGTSNPNLYWYRQAAGRGLQLLFYSVGIGQISSEVPQNLSASRPQDRQFILSSKKLLLSDSGFYLCAWRQGLSNQPQHFGDGTRLSIL.

CDR3 nucleotide sequence: TGTGCCAGCAGTTCCCCCGGACAGGGGAAAGAGCAGTTCTTC. Encoded protein: CASSSPGQGKEQFF. The chain employs TRBV6-5 and TRBJ2-1; 9 bases are a match to TRBD1. The germline V gene encodes CDR1 MNHEY and CDR2 SVGAGI. V lost 4 bases to trimming and J lost 10 bases; unmatched junction nucleotides: 8. The CDR3 loop spans 14 amino acids.

This clone was seen a few times. This rearrangement joins TRBV28 to TRBJ2-7; 9 bases align to TRBD1. This CDR3 comprises 14 residues. Looked up from germline, CDR1 is MDHEN and CDR2 is SYDVKM. Germline trimming cut 7 bases from V and 2 bases from J; bases unmatched to any gene: 6. The CDR3 region has the DNA TGTGCCAGCAAAGTCGGGACAGGGACCTACGAGCAGTACTTC. Translating it yields CASKVGTGTYEQYF.